Below are 18 T cell receptor beta chains sequenced from a single sample in a study of cytomegalovirus exposure and HLA in healthy donors. Repertoires were generated with immunoSEQ multiplex PCR, while TCRdb's copy carries only in-frame clones and drops some. The table records 190,000 or so clones, roughly four fifths of them present only once. Sequenced material: PBMCs. These TCRs come from a woman aged 18-29 years in good health and CMV-seropositive.

This clone was counted only a few times. The chain recombines TRBV6-5 with TRBJ1-5; no clear D gene. The V and J ends lost 5 bases and 3 bases respectively, with 11 bases between them. This CDR3 contains 14 residues. From germline, CDR1 is MNHEY and CDR2 SVGAGI. The CDR3 region is CASSQAGLNQPQHF. CDR3 in DNA: TGTGCCAGCAGTCAGGCGGGCCTCAATCAGCCCCAGCATTTT.

This chain links TRBV7-9 with TRBJ2-3; D not certain. V was cut by 5 bases and J by 0 bases, with 15 bases left in between. This CDR3 is 16 amino acids long. Germline assignment: CDR1 SEHNR and CDR2 FQNEAQ (reference sequence). The CDR3 protein is CASSPPFRISTDTQYF. DNA for the CDR3: TGTGCCAGCAGCCCGCCCTTCAGGATTAGCACAGATACGCAGTATTTT.

The chain carries TRBV6-5 and TRBJ2-3; 9 positions agree with TRBD2. The germline V gene encodes CDR1 MNHEY and CDR2 SVGAGI. The CDR3 runs to 15 residues. The V and J ends lost 6 bases and 1 base, in that order; junction bases with no gene match: 5. The CDR3 sequence is CASSKPSGGTDTQYF. DNA of the CDR3: TGTGCCAGCAGCAAACCTAGCGGGGGCACAGATACGCAGTATTTT.

The chain uses TRBV2 and TRBJ2-5; 15 bases are shared with TRBD2. This CDR3 spans 18 amino acids. The J segment lost 3 bases and the V segment lost 5 bases, leaving 10 bases of the junction unmatched. Germline V gene sequence: CDR1 SNHLY, CDR2 FYNNEI. CDR3 loop: CASSQGTSGGRRKETQYF. The CDR3 bases are TGTGCCAGCAGTCAGGGGACTAGCGGGGGGCGACGAAAAGAGACCCAGTACTTC.

The chain uses TRBV4-2 and TRBJ2-3; TRBD2 agrees at 8 bases. The CDR3 has 14 residues. Germline V CDR1 and CDR2: LGHNA, YNFKEQ. V lost 3 bases to trimming and J lost 1 base; unmatched junction nucleotides: 0. CDR3 nucleotide sequence: TGTGCCAGCAGCCAGGGACTAGGCACAGATACGCAGTATTTT. As protein: CASSQGLGTDTQYF.

The chain joins TRBV5-1 to TRBJ2-7; 11 nucleotides match TRBD2. The CDR3 extends over 15 amino acids. Trimming removed 4 bases from V and 5 bases from J; junction bases left unmatched: 8. From germline, CDR1 is SGHRS and CDR2 YFSETQ. The CDR3 DNA reads as TGCGCCAGCAGCCCCGTAGCGGGGGGGCTGAACGAGCAGTACTTC. It is translated as CASSPVAGGLNEQYF.

V usage is TRBV5-6 and J usage is TRBJ1-5, with D hard to call. V lost 6 bases to trimming and J lost 0 bases, with 10 bases between them. From germline, CDR1 is SGHDT and CDR2 YYEEEE. The CDR3 loop spans 14 amino acids. The CDR3 loop is CASTPGLSNQPQHF. For the CDR3, the DNA is TGTGCCAGCACCCCTGGGCTTAGCAATCAGCCCCAGCATTTT.

This clone is a singleton in its sample. The chain combines TRBV7-3 with TRBJ1-1; no clear D gene. CDR3 size: 13 residues. Per the germline V gene, CDR1 is SGHTA and CDR2 is FQGTGA. V was shortened by 2 bases and J by 2 bases, with 6 bases between the two germline ends. The CDR3 nucleotides read TGTGCCAGCAGCTTACAGGATAACACTGAAGCTTTCTTT. This translates into CASSLQDNTEAFF.

This chain links TRBV7-7 with TRBJ2-1, with D possibly matching TRBD1 (5 bases). Germline CDR1 SSHAT, CDR2 FNYEAQ (reference sequence). The V end was cut by 6 bases, the J end by 8 bases, with 11 bases between. The CDR3 covers 12 residues. CDR3 nucleotides: TGTGCCAGCAGTCCAGAAGGGGATGAGCAGTTCTTC. Amino acid sequence: CASSPEGDEQFF.

V is TRBV6-6 and J is TRBJ2-1; 11 positions match TRBD2. The CDR3 sequence is 13 residues long. Germline V gene sequence: CDR1 MNHNY, CDR2 SVGAGI (reference sequence). V shed 8 bases, J shed 8 bases, and the junction held 5 bases outside the gene matches. The CDR3 loop is CASVAGGPYEQFF. CDR3 nucleotide sequence: TGTGCCAGCGTAGCGGGGGGGCCTTATGAGCAGTTCTTC.

CDR3 protein: CASSSTGQDDSGANVLTF. CDR3 DNA sequence: TGTGCCAGCAGCTCAACCGGACAGGACGATTCTGGGGCCAACGTCCTGACTTTC. This chain joins TRBV7-8 and TRBJ2-6, with 7 bases fitting TRBD1. From germline, CDR1 is SGHVS and CDR2 FQNEAQ. V lost 4 bases, J lost 1 base, and 10 bases stayed unmatched. The CDR3 is 18 amino acids. Full variable domain (remainder filled in from reference TRBV7-8 and TRBJ2-6): GAGVSQSPRYKVAKRGQDVALRCDPISGHVSLFWYQQALGQGPEFLTYFQNEAQLDKSGLPSDRFFAERPEGSVSTLKIQRTQQEDSAVYLCASSSTGQDDSGANVLTFGAGSRLTVL.

The V call is TRBV20-1, the J call TRBJ1-4; D is perhaps TRBD1 (6 bases). CDR3 length: 11 residues. Between the trimmed V and J ends, which lost 3 bases and 12 bases, there was a span of 11 bases. Germline V gene lookup returns CDR1 DFQATT and CDR2 SNEGSKA (reference sequence). CDR3 coding DNA: TGCAGTGCTAGCAGGGGCAAGGAACTGTTTTTT. It specifies CSASRGKELFF.

The chain recombines TRBV15 with TRBJ1-5; D is possibly TRBD1 (6 bases). The V end lost 3 bases, the J end lost 0 bases, and 9 bases lay between the germline ends. This CDR3 is built from 15 residues. CDR1 is LNHNV, CDR2 YYDKDF, per germline (reference sequence). In nucleotides, the CDR3 is TGTGCCACCAGCAGCTGGACAGATAGCAATCAGCCCCAGCATTTT. Protein product: CATSSWTDSNQPQHF. Based on the CDR3 plus reference TRBV15 and TRBJ1-5, the full variable domain is DAMVIQNPRYQVTQFGKPVTLSCSQTLNHNVMYWYQQKSSQAPKLLFHYYDKDFNNEADTPDNFQSRRPNTSFCFLDIRSPGLGDTAMYLCATSSWTDSNQPQHFGDGTRLSIL.

This clone was seen only a few times. This chain joins TRBV10-3 and TRBJ1-1, with D unclear. The V and J ends lost 7 bases and 3 bases respectively, with 12 bases between them. This CDR3 is 13 amino acids long. Germline values: CDR1 ENHRY, CDR2 SYGVKD. Here the CDR3 reads CAIKSSGDTEAFF. Written as DNA, the CDR3 is TGTGCCATCAAATCATCAGGTGACACTGAAGCTTTCTTT.

The V and J genes are TRBV2 and TRBJ1-4; D call uncertain. V dropped 7 bases and J dropped 8 bases, with 17 bases sitting between them. CDR3 length: 14 amino acids. Looked up from germline, CDR1 is SNHLY and CDR2 is FYNNEI. The CDR3 sequence: CASTRGRTTEKLFF. CDR3 bases: TGTGCCAGCACTCGGGGTCGGACTACAGAAAAACTGTTTTTT.

The V and J genes are TRBV21-1 and TRBJ2-5; the table's D gene call, TRBD2, was not cross checked with the DNA. TRBV21-1 constitutes a pseudogene. The CDR3 totals 14 residues. CDR3 amino acids: CASRPGGKQETQYF. DNA of the CDR3: TGTGCCAGCCGCCCGGGGGGCAAACAAGAGACCCAGTACTTC.

To note about this clone: The junction differs from germline at one of its ends, possibly a read error. The V call is TRBV2, the J call TRBJ1-2; D may be TRBD1 (5 bases). Germline loops: CDR1 SNHLY, CDR2 FYNNEI. This CDR3 comprises 13 residues. The CDR3 DNA reads as TGTGCCAGCAGTCTCGGGACTAAGTATGGCTACACCTTC. It is translated as CASSLGTKYGYTF. Looking up the rest from reference TRBV2 and TRBJ1-2 gives the full variable domain: EPEVTQTPSHQVTQMGQEVILRCVPISNHLYFYWYRQILGQKVEFLVSFYNNEISEKSEIFDDQFSVERPDGSNFTLKIRSTKLEDSAMYFCASSLGTKYGYTFGSGTRLTVV.

The count of this clone is one. This chain joins TRBV2 and TRBJ2-7; D possibly corresponds to TRBD1 (5 bases). Between the trimmed V and J ends, which lost 6 bases and 4 bases, there was a span of 13 bases. CDR3 size: 13 residues. Germline lookup yields CDR1 SNHLY and CDR2 FYNNEI. In DNA form, the CDR3 reads TGTGCCAGCAGGAATGGGGCGGAATACGAGCAGTACTTC. It specifies CASRNGAEYEQYF. The full variable domain, in which reference TRBV2 and TRBJ2-7 provide the parts outside the CDR3, is EPEVTQTPSHQVTQMGQEVILRCVPISNHLYFYWYRQILGQKVEFLVSFYNNEISEKSEIFDDQFSVERPDGSNFTLKIRSTKLEDSAMYFCASRNGAEYEQYFGPGTRLTVT.